Each of the 15 T cell receptor beta chains below was sequenced from the same sample in a study of blood T cell repertoires in COVID-19. Sequencing was performed with immunoSEQ multiplex PCR; in TCRdb, only in-frame clones are kept and a portion is missing. The table lists 400,000 to 500,000 clones, over 75% of them singletons, with about 1.4% in the top ten. Sequences were obtained from PBMCs or T cells enriched from blood (not recorded which). These receptors all come from a woman between 18 and 30 years old who had been exposed to COVID-19.

The rearrangement joins TRBV2 to TRBJ2-1, with D possibly matching TRBD2 (5 bases). Trimming removed 3 bases at V and 5 bases at J, with 14 bases between. CDR1 and CDR2 from the germline V gene are SNHLY and FYNNEI. This CDR3 comprises 15 residues. The CDR3 DNA reads as TGTGCCAGCAGTGAGTCGGGGATCGTGCACAATGAGCAGTTCTTC. Translation: CASSESGIVHNEQFF.

V and J are TRBV12-5 and TRBJ2-7; D is perhaps TRBD1 (6 bases). V lost 7 bases and J 6 bases, leaving 13 bases between the germline ends. Germline CDR1 and CDR2: LGHNT and FRNRAP. CDR3 size: 12 residues. CDR3 coding DNA: TGTGCTAGTGCCCAGACAGGATTCGAGCAGTACTTC. It translates to CASAQTGFEQYF.

V usage is TRBV3-1 (or the pseudogene TRBV3-2) and J usage is TRBJ2-2, with TRBD2 matching 7 bases. V gave up 3 bases and J gave up 7 bases; unmatched junction bases: 14. The CDR3 consists of 17 residues. Germline assignment: CDR1 LGHDT and CDR2 YNNKEL (reference sequence). CDR3 nucleotides: TGTGCCAGCAGCCACGGCAAGGCGGGAGTCCGGAACGGGGAGCTGTTTTTT. This gives the protein CASSHGKAGVRNGELFF.

The V and J genes are TRBV24-1 and TRBJ2-2; perhaps TRBD2 as D (5 bases). CDR1 and CDR2 (germline): KGHDR, SFDVKD. Trimming stripped 6 bases from V and 4 bases from J, with 8 bases between. The CDR3 has 13 residues. The CDR3 sequence: CATSPGSTGELFF. For the CDR3, the DNA is TGTGCCACCAGTCCGGGAAGCACCGGGGAGCTGTTTTTT.

V and J are TRBV4-1 and TRBJ2-7, with TRBD2 identical over 7 bases. Germline loops: CDR1 MGHRA, CDR2 YSYEKL. The CDR3 contains 15 residues. Trimming took 0 bases from V and 2 from J; bases not matched to a gene: 4. CDR3 nucleotides: TGCGCCAGCAGCCAAGATTCAGCGGGGCCCTACGAGCAGTACTTC. Amino acid sequence: CASSQDSAGPYEQYF.

Here the CDR3 reads CASSLELTGYNEQFF. The DNA for the CDR3 is TGTGCCAGCAGCTTAGAACTGACAGGTTACAATGAGCAGTTCTTC. The chain recombines TRBV11-1 with TRBJ2-1, with a tentative D call TRBD1 (6 bases). The germline V and J ends were trimmed by 1 base and 4 bases, with 11 bases remaining between them. The CDR3 consists of 15 residues. The germline gives CDR1 SGHAT, CDR2 FQDESV (reference sequence).

V usage is TRBV10-3 and J usage is TRBJ1-2; no firm D call. CDR3 length equals 13 residues. Trimming took off 3 bases at V and 2 bases at J, with 7 bases between the two ends. Germline-derived CDR1 and CDR2 are ENHRY and SYGVKD. The CDR3 DNA is TGTGCCATCAGTGAATCAGAAAACTATGGCTACACCTTC. This encodes CAISESENYGYTF.

V and J are TRBV11-2 and TRBJ2-2; 12 positions match TRBD2. This CDR3 region has 15 residues. V dropped 5 bases and J dropped 7; count of bases not matched to a gene: 5. Looked up from germline, CDR1 is SGHAT and CDR2 is FQNNGV. The CDR3 DNA reads as TGTGCCAGCAGCCCGACTAGCGGGAGCAACGGGGAGCTGTTTTTT. It yields the protein CASSPTSGSNGELFF.

This clone was observed a single time. This chain links TRBV2 with TRBJ1-1, with 9 bases lining up with TRBD1. Germline V gene sequence: CDR1 SNHLY, CDR2 FYNNEI. The CDR3 loop spans 15 amino acids. Trimming at V came to 6 bases and at J to 1 base, leaving 6 bases not matched to a gene. CDR3: CASSTQGARNTEAFF. The CDR3 DNA reads TGTGCCAGCAGCACACAGGGGGCCAGGAACACTGAAGCTTTCTTT.

The rearrangement joins TRBV7-6 to TRBJ2-5; D possibly corresponds to TRBD2 (6 bases). There are 16 residues in the CDR3. Germline CDR1 is SGHVS and CDR2 is FNYEAQ. Between the trimmed V and J ends, which lost 5 bases and 1 base, there was a span of 17 bases. The CDR3 region is CASSPSAPGLQETQYF. As DNA, the CDR3 is TGTGCCAGCAGCCCTAGTGCTCCGGGACTCCAAGAGACCCAGTACTTC.

This chain joins TRBV28 and TRBJ2-7, with D possibly matching TRBD1 (6 bases). Germline-derived CDR1 and CDR2 are MDHEN and SYDVKM. This CDR3 contains 15 residues. The V gene lost 7 bases and the J gene lost 4 bases, with 20 bases spanning the gap. DNA of the CDR3: TGTGCCAGCACCAAAGGGGCGACAGGATTATACGAGCAGTACTTC. Protein sequence: CASTKGATGLYEQYF. Variable domain in full (rest from reference TRBV28 and TRBJ2-7): DVKVTQSSRYLVKRTGEKVFLECVQDMDHENMFWYRQDPGLGLRLIYFSYDVKMKEKGDIPEGYSVSREKKERFSLILESASTNQTSMYLCASTKGATGLYEQYFGPGTRLTVT.

The rearrangement uses TRBV19 and TRBJ2-3; 9 bases are a match to TRBD2. V dropped 11 bases and J dropped 0; count of bases not matched to a gene: 9. CDR1 LNHDA and CDR2 SQIVND come from the germline V gene (reference sequence). The CDR3 covers 15 residues. The CDR3 DNA reads TGTGCCGCCCGCCCTAGCGGGGCGAGCACAGATACGCAGTATTTT. It codes for CAARPSGASTDTQYF.

V usage is TRBV24-1 and J usage is TRBJ1-5; TRBD1 aligns across 9 bases. The CDR3 is made up of 15 amino acids. Germline assignment: CDR1 KGHDR and CDR2 SFDVKD. J gave up 1 base and V 9 bases, and 6 bases lay outside the gene matches. As DNA, the CDR3 is TGTGCCACCGGGGACAGGGAGGTAAGCAATCAGCCCCAGCATTTT. Amino acid sequence: CATGDREVSNQPQHF.

The chain has TRBV29-1 and TRBJ2-3, with 14 bases identical to TRBD2. CDR3 length equals 16 residues. The junction had 16 bases not matched to a gene; V was cut back by 8 bases and J by 9 bases. Germline V CDR1 and CDR2: SQVTM, ANQGSEA. The CDR3 nucleotides are TGCAGCATTCAACTTCCGGGACTAGCGGGAGTACGAACGCAGTATTTT. Translated: CSIQLPGLAGVRTQYF.

The rearrangement joins TRBV2 to TRBJ2-7; possible D gene TRBD1, 5 bases. V was pared by 7 bases and J by 3 bases, with 7 bases between. This CDR3 has 11 amino acids. Germline V gene sequence: CDR1 SNHLY, CDR2 FYNNEI. This CDR3 is CASTQGYEQYF. CDR3 bases: TGTGCCAGCACCCAGGGCTACGAGCAGTACTTC.